The T cell receptor beta chain under discussion was sequenced for a study of regulatory T cells. Study-wide points: Hydrophobic residues at CDR3 positions 6 and 7 were enriched in conventional CD4+ T cells of CD3G-deficient patients.

Germline loops: CDR1 SGHRS, CDR2 YFSETQ. Trimming stripped 0 bases from V and 6 bases from J, with 16 bases between. CDR3 length: 15 amino acids. Notes on this clone: Its specificity is unknown.

Primers: 52 TRBV forward and 13 TRBJ reverse. This table comes from immunoSEQ multiplex PCR, and its TCRdb copy is limited to in-frame clones, with some not included. The table includes tens of thousands of clones, approximately 89% detected once. This TCR derives from a person aged 18 to 30 with CD3G deficiency. This chain connects TRBV5-1 to TRBJ2-7; the D gene is possibly TRBD1 (5 bases). Input material: conventional CD4+ T cells sorted from blood. CDR3 amino acids: CASSLGVPDKSEQYF. Written as DNA, the CDR3 is TGCGCCAGCAGCTTGGGGGTCCCGGACAAGAGCGAGCAGTACTTC.